This T cell receptor beta chain emerged from a study of preoperative IRX-2 immunotherapy in early breast cancer. This clone was counted between two and nine times. The table came from immunoSEQ multiplex PCR; TCRdb's copy has only in-frame clones and leaves some out. Of about 26,000 clones in the sample, roughly four fifths are singletons; the top ten hold roughly 1.3%. Described treatment: preoperative locoregional IRX-2 cytokine immunotherapy. This CDR3 has 14 residues. V was trimmed by 5 bases and J by 1 base, leaving 11 bases between them. Germline V gives CDR1 MNHGY, CDR2 SAAAGT. The sequencing used lymph node tissue, collected after IRX-2 immunotherapy. This sequence was found in a human donor with breast cancer. The rearrangement links TRBV6-8 to TRBJ1-1; D is undetermined. CDR3 amino acids: CASSPTPENTEAFF. The CDR3 bases are TGTGCCAGCAGTCCGACACCTGAGAACACTGAAGCTTTCTTT.